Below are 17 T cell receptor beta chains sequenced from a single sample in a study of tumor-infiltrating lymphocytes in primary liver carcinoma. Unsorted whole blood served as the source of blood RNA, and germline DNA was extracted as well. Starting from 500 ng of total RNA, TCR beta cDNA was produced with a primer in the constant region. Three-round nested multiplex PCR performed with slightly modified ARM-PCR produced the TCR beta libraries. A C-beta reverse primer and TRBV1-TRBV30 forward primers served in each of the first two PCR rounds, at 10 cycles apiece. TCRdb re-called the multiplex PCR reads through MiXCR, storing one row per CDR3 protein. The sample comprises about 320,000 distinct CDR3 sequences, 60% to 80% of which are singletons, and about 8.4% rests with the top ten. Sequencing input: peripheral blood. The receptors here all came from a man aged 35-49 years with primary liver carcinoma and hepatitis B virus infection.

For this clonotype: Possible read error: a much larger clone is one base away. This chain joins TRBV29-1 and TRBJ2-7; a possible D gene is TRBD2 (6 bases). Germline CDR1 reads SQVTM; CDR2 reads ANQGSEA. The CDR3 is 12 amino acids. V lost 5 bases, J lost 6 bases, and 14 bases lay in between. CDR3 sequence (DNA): TGCAGCGTTATTTGGGGGGTGGGCGAGCAGTACTTC. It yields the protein CSVIWGVGEQYF.

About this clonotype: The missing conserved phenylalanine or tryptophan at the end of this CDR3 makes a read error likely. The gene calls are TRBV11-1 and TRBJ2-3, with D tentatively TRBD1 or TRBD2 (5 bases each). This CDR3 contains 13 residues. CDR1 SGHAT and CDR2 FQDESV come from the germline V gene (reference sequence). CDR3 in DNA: TGTGTCAGCAGCTTAGCGCCCGACAGTACGCAGTATCTT. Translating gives CVSSLAPDSTQYL.

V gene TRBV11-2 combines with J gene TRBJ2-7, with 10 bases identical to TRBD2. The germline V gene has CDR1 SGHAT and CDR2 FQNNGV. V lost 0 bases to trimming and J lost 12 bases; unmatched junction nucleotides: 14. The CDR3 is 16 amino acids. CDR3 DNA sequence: TGTGCCAGCAGCTTAGAACCTAGCGGGGGCTGGGTCGACCCGTACTTC. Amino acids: CASSLEPSGGWVDPYF.

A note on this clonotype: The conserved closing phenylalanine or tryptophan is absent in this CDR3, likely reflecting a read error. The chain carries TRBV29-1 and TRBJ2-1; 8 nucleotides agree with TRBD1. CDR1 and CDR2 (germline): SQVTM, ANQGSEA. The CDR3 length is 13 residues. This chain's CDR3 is CRARQGSYNEQFL. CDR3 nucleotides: TGCAGGGCACGACAGGGGTCCTACAATGAGCAGTTCCTC.

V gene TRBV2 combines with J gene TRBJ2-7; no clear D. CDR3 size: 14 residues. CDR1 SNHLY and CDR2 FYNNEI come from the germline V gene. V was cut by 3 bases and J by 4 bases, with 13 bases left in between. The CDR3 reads CASSETVSEYEQYF. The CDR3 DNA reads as TGTGCCAGCAGTGAGACGGTATCGGAGTACGAGCAGTACTTC.

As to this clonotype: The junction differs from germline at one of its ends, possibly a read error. DNA for the CDR3: TGTGCCAGCAGTGACAGGAGAGGGGGCCACCGCCCCTACTTT. Protein: CASSDRRGGHRPYF. The chain joins TRBV2 to TRBJ2-5; 7 bases fit TRBD1. Germline CDR1 SNHLY, CDR2 FYNNEI. CDR3 size: 14 residues.

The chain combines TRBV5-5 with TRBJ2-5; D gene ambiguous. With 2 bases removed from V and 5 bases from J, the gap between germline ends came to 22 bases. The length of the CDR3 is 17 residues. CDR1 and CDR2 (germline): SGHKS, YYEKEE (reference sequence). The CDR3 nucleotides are TGTGCCAGCAGCTTTCGACCACGAGGAAGCCTGGATGAGACCCAGTACTTC. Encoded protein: CASSFRPRGSLDETQYF.

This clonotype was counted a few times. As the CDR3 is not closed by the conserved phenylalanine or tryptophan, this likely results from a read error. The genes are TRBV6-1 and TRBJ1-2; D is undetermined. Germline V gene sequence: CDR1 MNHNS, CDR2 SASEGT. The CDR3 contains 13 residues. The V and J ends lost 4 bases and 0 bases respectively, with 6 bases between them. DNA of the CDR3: TGTGCCAGCAGTGTCCACCCTAACTATGGCTACACCTTA. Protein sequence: CASSVHPNYGYTL.

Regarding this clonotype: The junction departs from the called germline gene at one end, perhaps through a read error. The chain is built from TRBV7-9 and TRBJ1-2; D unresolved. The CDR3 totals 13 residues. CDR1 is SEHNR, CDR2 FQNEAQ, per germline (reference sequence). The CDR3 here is CASSLMGSSGYSF. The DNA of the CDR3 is TGTGCCAGCAGCTTAATGGGGAGTAGCGGCTACAGCTTC.

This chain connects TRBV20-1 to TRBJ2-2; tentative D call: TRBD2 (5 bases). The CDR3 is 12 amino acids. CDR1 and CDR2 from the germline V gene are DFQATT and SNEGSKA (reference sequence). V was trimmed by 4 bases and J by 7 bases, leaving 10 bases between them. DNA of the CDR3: TGCAGTGCTATAGAGGGCTTCGGGGAGCTGTTTTTT. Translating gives CSAIEGFGELFF.

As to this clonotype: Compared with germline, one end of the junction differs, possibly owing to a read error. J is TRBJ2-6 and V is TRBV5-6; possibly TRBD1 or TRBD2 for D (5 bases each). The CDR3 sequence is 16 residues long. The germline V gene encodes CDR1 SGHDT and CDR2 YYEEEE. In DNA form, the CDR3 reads TGTGCCAGCAGGACCGGACTGGACTCTGGGGCCAACATCCTGACTTTC. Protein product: CASRTGLDSGANILTF.

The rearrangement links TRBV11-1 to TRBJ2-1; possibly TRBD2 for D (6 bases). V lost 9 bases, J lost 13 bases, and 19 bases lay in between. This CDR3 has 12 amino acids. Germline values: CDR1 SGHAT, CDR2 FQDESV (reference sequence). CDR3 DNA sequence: TGTGCCAGGGCGGTCGGGAGAACGGACCAGTTCTTC. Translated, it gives CARAVGRTDQFF. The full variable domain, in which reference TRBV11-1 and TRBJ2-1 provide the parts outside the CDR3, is EAEVAQSPRYKITEKSQAVAFWCDPISGHATLYWYRQILGQGPELLVQFQDESVVDDSQLPKDRFSAERLKGVDSTLKIQPAELGDSAMYLCARAVGRTDQFFGPGTRLTVL.

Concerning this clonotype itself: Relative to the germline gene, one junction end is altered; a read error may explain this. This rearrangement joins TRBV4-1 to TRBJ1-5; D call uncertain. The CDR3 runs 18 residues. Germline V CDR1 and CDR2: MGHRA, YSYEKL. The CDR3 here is CASSQANMVFVADQPRHF. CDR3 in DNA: TGCGCCAGCAGCCAGGCGAATATGGTGTTCGTAGCGGATCAGCCCCGGCATTTT.

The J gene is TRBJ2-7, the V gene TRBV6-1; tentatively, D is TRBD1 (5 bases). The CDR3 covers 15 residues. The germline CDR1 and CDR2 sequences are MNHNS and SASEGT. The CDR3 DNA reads TGTGTCGTCTCCCTGTCCCGGATAGGGGACTACGAGCAGTACTTC. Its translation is CVVSLSRIGDYEQYF.

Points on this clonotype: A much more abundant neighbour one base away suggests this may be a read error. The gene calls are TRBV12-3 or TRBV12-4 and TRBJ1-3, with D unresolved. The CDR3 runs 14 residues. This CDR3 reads CASSFSGSGNTMYF. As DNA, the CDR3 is TGTGCCAGCAGTTTTTCCGGCTCTGGAAACACCATGTATTTT.

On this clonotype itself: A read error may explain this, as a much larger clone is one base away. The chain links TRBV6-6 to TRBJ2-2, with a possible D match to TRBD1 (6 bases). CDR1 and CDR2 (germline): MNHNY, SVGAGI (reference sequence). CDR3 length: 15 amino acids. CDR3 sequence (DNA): TGTACCAGCAGTTCACAGGGCAGAGGAACCGGGGAGCTGTTTTTT. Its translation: CTSSSQGRGTGELFF.

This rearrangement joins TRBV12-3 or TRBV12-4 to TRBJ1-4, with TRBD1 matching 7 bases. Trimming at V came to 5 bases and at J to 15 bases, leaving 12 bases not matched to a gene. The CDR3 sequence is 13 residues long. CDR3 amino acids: CASSTSGTEEVFF. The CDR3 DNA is TGTGCCAGCAGTACCTCCGGGACAGAAGAAGTGTTTTTT.